This T cell receptor (beta chain) stems from a study of Graves' ophthalmopathy and Graves' hyperthyroidism. Turning to the study itself: Peripheral blood was gathered at first diagnosis, ahead of any treatment whatsoever. Study-wide points: Built on 13 signatures, a model told ophthalmopathy apart from stable hyperthyroidism with 85% to 90% sensitivity and less than 82% specificity.

Investigators amplified TCR beta CDR3 regions from RNA transcripts. The library came from an HTBI-primed first-round RT-PCR and a second-round multiplex PCR. TCRdb used MiXCR to reprocess the multiplex PCR reads, holding one entry per CDR3 protein. The sample lists about 740,000 distinct CDR3 sequences, about 44% occurring once. This clonotype came up many times. Its antigen remains unidentified. None of the included patients had other autoimmune diseases, uncontrolled infections, pregnancy or lactation, as these led to exclusion. This TCR came from an adult man with Graves' ophthalmopathy. The sequenced sample consisted of peripheral blood.

The CDR3 DNA follows: TGCAGCATTACCCGGGACACGCGTGGCTACACCTTC. Encoded protein: CSITRDTRGYTF. J is TRBJ1-2 and V is TRBV29-1; the D gene is possibly TRBD1 (6 bases). The CDR3 runs 12 residues. V gave up 8 bases and J gave up 7 bases, with 17 bases separating them. The germline gives CDR1 SQVTM, CDR2 ANQGSEA.